This entry lists 16 T cell receptor beta chains sequenced from one sample in a study of shared clonotypes between healthy human individuals. Positive CCR7 selection of CD45RO-negative cells yielded the naive CD8 cells, and terminally differentiated effector memory CD45RA+ cells were excluded. Here immunoSEQ multiplex PCR was the method, and the copy in TCRdb shows in-frame clones only, minus some. The sample holds about 580,000 clones, 95% to 98% seen once. Material: naive CD8+ T cells sorted from blood. These receptor sequences come from a man aged 25 to 40 in good health.

Concerning this clone itself: The junction shows a germline mismatch at one end, possibly a read error. Here the CDR3 reads CASSLSLFRDRSRTQYF. DNA of the CDR3: TGTGCTAGCAGCTTATCTCTGTTTCGGGACAGGTCTCGCACCCAGTACTTC. The chain recombines TRBV7-7 with TRBJ2-5; 8 positions agree with TRBD1. This CDR3 comprises 17 residues. Germline V gene sequence: CDR1 SSHAT, CDR2 FNYEAQ (reference sequence). Looking up the rest from reference TRBV7-7 and TRBJ2-5 gives the full variable domain: GAGVSQSPRYKVTKRGQDVTLRCDPISSHATLYWYQQALGQGPEFLTYFNYEAQPDKSGLPSDRFSAERPEGSISTLTIQRTEQRDSAMYRCASSLSLFRDRSRTQYFGPGTRLLVL.

The chain is built from TRBV11-2 and TRBJ2-6; the D gene is possibly TRBD2 (5 bases). V lost 4 bases and J 4 bases, leaving 14 bases between the germline ends. CDR1 and CDR2 from the germline V gene are SGHAT and FQNNGV. The CDR3 is 16 residues long. The CDR3 nucleotides are TGTGCCAGCAGCTCACCACTAGGTACAGGGGCCAACGTCCTGACTTTC. Its protein product is CASSSPLGTGANVLTF.

V is TRBV27 and J is TRBJ2-1, with D unclear. This CDR3 spans 13 amino acids. Germline V gene data show CDR1 as MNHEY and CDR2 as SMNVEV (reference sequence). Trimming took off 0 bases at V and 6 bases at J, with 6 bases between the two ends. In nucleotides, the CDR3 is TGTGCCAGCAGTTTATCGGTGGTCAATGAGCAGTTCTTC. It encodes CASSLSVVNEQFF.

The chain uses TRBV9 and TRBJ1-2; no firm D call. With 0 bases removed from V and 2 bases from J, the gap between germline ends came to 11 bases. Germline V CDR1 and CDR2: SGDLS, YYNGEE. This CDR3 has 15 amino acids. The CDR3 DNA sequence: TGTGCCAGCAGCGTAGGGGGAGAGCTGAACTATGGCTACACCTTC. Translating gives CASSVGGELNYGYTF.

The chain combines TRBV5-6 with TRBJ2-7; D uncertain. The CDR3 is 14 residues long. V was cut by 1 base and J by 4 bases, with 12 bases left in between. The V gene's germline CDR1 is SGHDT and CDR2 YYEEEE. This chain's CDR3 is CASSLMAVSYEQYF. For the CDR3, the DNA is TGTGCCAGCAGCTTGATGGCGGTATCTTACGAGCAGTACTTC.

This clone occurred once. This chain joins TRBV11-2 and TRBJ2-1; no definite D call. Germline V gene lookup returns CDR1 SGHAT and CDR2 FQNNGV. The CDR3 has 14 amino acids. V was trimmed by 0 bases and J by 8 bases, leaving 11 bases between them. CDR3 in DNA: TGTGCCAGCAGCTTAGATACCCGGCTAGATGAGCAGTTCTTC. This translates into CASSLDTRLDEQFF.

The V gene is TRBV5-5, the J gene TRBJ2-3, with a weak D call TRBD1 (6 bases). V shed 2 bases and J shed 2 bases, with 12 bases lying between them. The CDR3 consists of 15 residues. Per the germline V gene, CDR1 is SGHKS and CDR2 is YYEKEE (reference sequence). Written as DNA, the CDR3 is TGTGCCAGCAGCTTCGGCAGGGGCTACACAGATACGCAGTATTTT. Its translation: CASSFGRGYTDTQYF. Looking up the rest from reference TRBV5-5 and TRBJ2-3 gives the full variable domain: DAGVTQSPTHLIKTRGQQVTLRCSPISGHKSVSWYQQVLGQGPQFIFQYYEKEERGRGNFPDRFSARQFPNYSSELNVNALLLGDSALYLCASSFGRGYTDTQYFGPGTRLTVL.

V is TRBV13 and J is TRBJ1-1; 9 nucleotides match TRBD1. The V segment lost 5 bases and the J segment 3 bases; nucleotides outside the gene matches: 7. The CDR3 has 15 residues. Germline V lookup: CDR1 PRHDT, CDR2 FYEKMQ (reference sequence). CDR3 nucleotide sequence: TGTGCCAGCAGCGCTAGGGGACAGGGCTACACTGAAGCTTTCTTT. Translation: CASSARGQGYTEAFF.

The rearrangement joins TRBV5-4 to TRBJ1-1, with 11 bases identical to TRBD1. V gave up 3 bases and J gave up 3 bases; unmatched junction bases: 10. Germline V CDR1 and CDR2: SGHNT, YYREEE (reference sequence). This CDR3 has 17 amino acids. The DNA for the CDR3 is TGTGCCAGCAGCTCAGGTGGACAGGGGGCGCGGGACACTGAAGCTTTCTTT. Protein product: CASSSGGQGARDTEAFF.

This sequence joins TRBV18 and TRBJ2-1, with 8 nucleotides matching TRBD1. V lost 4 bases and J lost 8; bases outside the gene matches: 7. The germline V gene encodes CDR1 KGHSH and CDR2 LQKENI. The CDR3 is 14 amino acids. The CDR3 sequence is CASSLAPGGHEQFF. For the CDR3, the DNA is TGTGCCAGCTCACTCGCGCCAGGGGGCCATGAGCAGTTCTTC.

The rearrangement links TRBV7-6 to TRBJ2-1; 9 nucleotides line up with TRBD2. The germline gives CDR1 SGHVS, CDR2 FNYEAQ. The ends lost 5 bases at V and 0 bases at J; junction bases unmatched: 20. CDR3 size: 21 residues. The CDR3 nucleotides read TGTGCCAGCAGCGGGACTAGCCAAGACATTGCGGGGTCTAGCTCCTACAATGAGCAGTTCTTC. Translated: CASSGTSQDIAGSSSYNEQFF.

The rearrangement joins TRBV10-2 to TRBJ2-1; the D is unclear. The CDR3 is 12 amino acids. The germline CDR1 and CDR2 sequences are WSHSY and SAAADI. V lost 4 bases and J lost 5, with 6 bases in between. The CDR3 coding sequence is TGCGCCAGCAGTGTCGGGCACAATGAGCAGTTCTTC. This gives the protein CASSVGHNEQFF.

The chain couples TRBV6-1 to TRBJ2-1, with a tentative D call TRBD2 (6 bases). The CDR3 has 15 residues. Between the trimmed V and J ends, which lost 0 bases and 6 bases, there was a span of 12 bases. CDR1 and CDR2 from the germline V gene are MNHNS and SASEGT. CDR3 bases: TGTGCCAGCAGTGAAGCGGGGGGTCCGGTCAATGAGCAGTTCTTC. Amino acid sequence: CASSEAGGPVNEQFF.

V is TRBV29-1 and J is TRBJ2-7; 7 bases line up with TRBD1. The CDR3 has 14 amino acids. The germline gives CDR1 SQVTM, CDR2 ANQGSEA. The ends lost 6 bases at V and 3 bases at J; junction bases unmatched: 11. DNA for the CDR3: TGCAGCGTGCGGACAGGTGGGGCGGTCTACGAGCAGTACTTC. Residues: CSVRTGGAVYEQYF.

This clone was seen just once. CDR3 sequence reads: CSVVLVQDGNQPQHF. The CDR3 coding sequence is TGCAGCGTTGTGTTGGTACAGGATGGTAATCAGCCCCAGCATTTT. The V and J genes are TRBV29-1 and TRBJ1-5, with D possibly TRBD1 on 5 matching bases. Germline V gene sequence: CDR1 SQVTM, CDR2 ANQGSEA. The CDR3 is 15 amino acids. Trimming removed 4 bases from V and 4 bases from J, with 17 bases in between.

The chain employs TRBV6-5 and TRBJ1-3; the match to TRBD1 covers 10 bases. The CDR3 extends over 16 amino acids. Germline V gives CDR1 MNHEY, CDR2 SVGAGI. Trimming at V came to 2 bases and at J to 7 bases, leaving 8 bases not matched to a gene. The DNA of the CDR3 is TGTGCCAGCAGTTACAGGACAGGGGGAATTTTCAACACCATATATTTT. As protein: CASSYRTGGIFNTIYF.